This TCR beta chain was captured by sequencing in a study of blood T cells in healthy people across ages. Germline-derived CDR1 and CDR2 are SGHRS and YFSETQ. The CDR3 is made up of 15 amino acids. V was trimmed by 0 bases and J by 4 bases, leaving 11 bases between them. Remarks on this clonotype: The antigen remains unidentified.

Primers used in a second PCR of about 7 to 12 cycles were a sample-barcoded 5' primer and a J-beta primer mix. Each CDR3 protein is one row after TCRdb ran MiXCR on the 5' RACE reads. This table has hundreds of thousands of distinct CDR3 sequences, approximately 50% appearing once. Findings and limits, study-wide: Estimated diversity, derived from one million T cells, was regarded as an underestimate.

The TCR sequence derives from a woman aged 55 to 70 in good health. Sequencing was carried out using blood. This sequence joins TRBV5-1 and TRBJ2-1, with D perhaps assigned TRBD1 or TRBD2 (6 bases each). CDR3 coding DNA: TGCGCCAGCAGCTTGGAGGGGGGTCAGTACAATGAGCAGTTCTTC. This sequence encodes CASSLEGGQYNEQFF. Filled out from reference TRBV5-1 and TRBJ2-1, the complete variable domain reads KAGVTQTPRYLIKTRGQQVTLSCSPISGHRSVSWYQQTPGQGLQFLFEYFSETQRNKGNFPGRFSGRQFSNSRSEMNVSTLELGDSALYLCASSLEGGQYNEQFFGPGTRLTVL.